The TCR beta chain described here comes from a study of response to subunit inactivated influenza vaccine (dated by TCRdb to 2017 to 2018). At the level of the whole study: The study used deep quantitative T cell receptor repertoire profiling to track responses to a trivalent subunit inactivated influenza vaccine.

The receptor library was made with RT-PCR. The sequencer was an Illumina HiSeq 2500. The raw public data were reprocessed by TCRdb itself: fastp quality trimming at Q25, MiXCR clonotype calling, in-frame beta chains only. Every distinct CDR3 protein forms one entry, paired with its most common genes and DNA. This sample gives roughly 710,000 distinct CDR3 sequences in total; around 15% of them show up just once. Jointly, the top ten make up approximately 7.6% of the sample. About this clonotype: Its antigen is currently not known. Base-call qualities are not available, and no considerably larger clone is one nucleotide away.

Here is what the overall study found, with its caveats: The authors suggested that each seasonal influenza vaccination may recruit only a limited number of new T cells.

The sequences come from PBMCs from blood, collected 14 to 15 days before vaccination. The source is a man in his forties or fifties who received an inactivated influenza vaccine. Donor details come from another sample of the same person, matched by shared clones.

The nucleotide sequence is given as TGCAGTGCTAGATCCCATCGACAGGGCCCCGGGGAGCTGTTTTTT. This sequence encodes CSARSHRQGPGELFF. This chain joins TRBV20-1 to TRBJ2-2; 7 junctional bases match TRBD1. From its cysteine to its phenylalanine, the CDR3 spans 15 amino acids. Left in the record is the CDR3 DNA by itself, 45 bases read in frame from the first base. Unmatched junction bases come to 9, with V trimmed by 2 bases and J by 6 bases. CDR1 and CDR2, per the germline V gene (reference sequence), are DFQATT and SNEGSKA.